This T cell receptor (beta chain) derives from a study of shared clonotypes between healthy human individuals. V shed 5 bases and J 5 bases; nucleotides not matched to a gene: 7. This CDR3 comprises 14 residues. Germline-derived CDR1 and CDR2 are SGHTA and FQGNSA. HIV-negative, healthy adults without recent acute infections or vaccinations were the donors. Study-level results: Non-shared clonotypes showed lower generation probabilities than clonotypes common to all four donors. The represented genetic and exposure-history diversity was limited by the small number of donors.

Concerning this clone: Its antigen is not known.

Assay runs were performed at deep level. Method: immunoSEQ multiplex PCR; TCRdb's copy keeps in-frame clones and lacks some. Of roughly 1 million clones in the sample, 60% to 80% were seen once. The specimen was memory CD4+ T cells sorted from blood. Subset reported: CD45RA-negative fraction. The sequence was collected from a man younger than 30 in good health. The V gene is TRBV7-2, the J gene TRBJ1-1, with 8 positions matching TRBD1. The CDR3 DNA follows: TGTGCCAGCAGCCAGAGGACAGGGCGAACTGAAGCTTTCTTT. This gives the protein CASSQRTGRTEAFF.